The T cell receptor (beta chain) described here comes from a study of blood T cells in healthy people across ages. Germline loops: CDR1 DFQATT, CDR2 SNEGSKA (reference sequence). The CDR3 consists of 13 residues. The V gene lost 1 base and the J gene lost 0 bases, with 6 bases spanning the gap. Notes on the study in general: Researchers judged that diversity estimates from one million T cells fell short of true values. Donor CMV status was unknown, possibly confounding expanded clonotype changes.

Primers used in a second PCR of about 6 to 11 cycles were a sample-barcoded 5' primer and a J-beta primer mix. A template-switch adaptor containing 12 random nucleotides labeled each cDNA molecule. TCRdb fed the 5' RACE reads into MiXCR, producing one record per CDR3 protein. This sample has just over 1 million distinct CDR3 sequences, with around 43% found just once. Only a few counts were recorded for this clonotype. Its specificity is not known. J is TRBJ1-2 and V is TRBV20-1; D is unresolved. Sequenced material: blood. This TCR was sampled from a woman between 55 and 75 years old in good health. CDR3 coding DNA: TGCAGTGCTAGAGCCGGTTCTAACTATGGCTACACCTTC. Translated, it gives CSARAGSNYGYTF.